The 11 T cell receptor beta chains presented below share a single source sample, sequenced in a study of cytomegalovirus exposure and HLA in healthy donors. Researchers ran the PCR with 60 Vbeta and 13 Jbeta primers. TCRdb's table, derived via immunoSEQ multiplex PCR, lists solely in-frame clones and lacks some. In the table there are more than 200,000 clones, over 75% of which are singletons. Sequencing was carried out using PBMCs. All receptors derive from a human donor in good health.

The chain joins TRBV28 to TRBJ2-7, with 12 bases lining up with TRBD2. CDR1 is MDHEN, CDR2 SYDVKM, per germline. This CDR3 contains 16 residues. After removal of 6 bases from V and 3 bases from J, the junction contained 9 bases not matched to a gene. The CDR3 region is CASRGRSTSGSYEQYF. The CDR3 DNA reads TGTGCCAGCAGGGGACGGTCGACTAGCGGGAGCTACGAGCAGTACTTC.

Written as DNA, the CDR3 is TGTGCCAGCAGTTTTAAGCGGGAACAGGCAGCCAGAAGCACAGATACGCAGTATTTT. It translates to CASSFKREQAARSTDTQYF. This chain links TRBV2 with TRBJ2-3, with TRBD2 matching over 7 bases. Germline CDR1 SNHLY, CDR2 FYNNEI. The CDR3 covers 19 residues. V dropped 5 bases and J dropped 0; count of bases not matched to a gene: 17.

The CDR3 sequence: CASSGIGVDTQYF. CDR3 DNA sequence: TGTGCCAGCAGCGGCATAGGAGTAGATACGCAGTATTTT. The V gene is TRBV2, the J gene TRBJ2-3; unclear D gene. CDR1 and CDR2 from the germline V gene are SNHLY and FYNNEI. The CDR3 has 13 residues. V lost 6 bases and J lost 5, with 12 bases in between. Together with reference TRBV2 and TRBJ2-3, the CDR3 gives the full variable domain: EPEVTQTPSHQVTQMGQEVILRCVPISNHLYFYWYRQILGQKVEFLVSFYNNEISEKSEIFDDQFSVERPDGSNFTLKIRSTKLEDSAMYFCASSGIGVDTQYFGPGTRLTVL.

This clone was recorded only once. The V and J genes are TRBV28 and TRBJ2-3; 11 nucleotides agree with TRBD1. Per the germline V gene, CDR1 is MDHEN and CDR2 is SYDVKM. V trimming: 6 bases; J trimming: 3 bases; junction bases outside the gene matches: 8. This CDR3 comprises 16 residues. Written as DNA, the CDR3 is TGTGCCAGCAGATCCCTGGACAGGGGGCGGACAGATACGCAGTATTTT. The encoded protein is CASRSLDRGRTDTQYF.

This chain joins TRBV28 and TRBJ2-3, with a tentative D call TRBD2 (5 bases). CDR1 is MDHEN, CDR2 SYDVKM, per germline. The CDR3 runs to 14 residues. V gave up 6 bases and J gave up 0 bases, with 10 bases separating them. The DNA of the CDR3 is TGTGCCAGCAGAAGCGGAGCTAGCACAGATACGCAGTATTTT. Its translation: CASRSGASTDTQYF.

The CDR3 DNA is TGTGCCAGCAGTGAACAGGGAAGTGGCAATGAGCAGTTCTTC. This translates into CASSEQGSGNEQFF. This chain joins TRBV2 and TRBJ2-1, with TRBD1 as a possible D gene (5 bases). The CDR3 runs 14 residues. CDR1 and CDR2 (germline): SNHLY, FYNNEI. V lost 2 bases and J 6 bases, leaving 11 bases between the germline ends.

The CDR3 reads CASSQVPNGMAKNIQYF. In DNA, the CDR3 is TGTGCCAGCAGCCAAGTACCTAACGGGATGGCAAAAAACATTCAGTACTTC. The chain has TRBV4-2 and TRBJ2-4; D might be TRBD2 (5 bases). Germline V gene data show CDR1 as LGHNA and CDR2 as YNFKEQ. The germline V and J ends were trimmed by 1 base and 4 bases, with 17 bases remaining between them. The CDR3 runs to 17 residues.

This chain uses TRBV4-3 with TRBJ2-3; no firm D call. The CDR3 length is 16 residues. In germline, CDR1 is LGHNA, CDR2 YSLEER. V was cut by 1 base and J by 0 bases, with 11 bases left in between. The CDR3 sequence: CASSQVFAPSTDTQYF. CDR3 DNA: TGCGCCAGCAGCCAAGTTTTCGCGCCTAGCACAGATACGCAGTATTTT.

The chain recombines TRBV4-1 with TRBJ2-7; D is perhaps TRBD2 (6 bases). This CDR3 is built from 15 residues. CDR1 is MGHRA, CDR2 YSYEKL, per germline. The germline V and J ends were trimmed by 0 bases and 3 bases, with 12 bases remaining between them. The DNA of the CDR3 is TGCGCCAGCAGCCAAGATTGGGCTAGCGACTACGAGCAGTACTTC. This sequence encodes CASSQDWASDYEQYF.

Here the CDR3 reads CSVRQGQGMNTEAFF. The CDR3 nucleotides are TGCAGCGTTAGACAGGGCCAGGGAATGAACACTGAAGCTTTCTTT. The chain uses TRBV29-1 and TRBJ1-1; 7 bases agree with TRBD1. Germline assignment: CDR1 SQVTM and CDR2 ANQGSEA. V was clipped by 5 bases and J by 0 bases; unmatched bases: 9. This CDR3 has 15 residues.

The rearrangement links TRBV15 to TRBJ2-3; TRBD1 agrees at 8 bases. The CDR3 is 16 amino acids. V trimming: 6 bases; J trimming: 1 base; junction bases outside the gene matches: 9. The germline gives CDR1 LNHNV, CDR2 YYDKDF (reference sequence). The CDR3 sequence: CATREDRAKRTDTQYF. The CDR3 DNA is TGTGCCACCAGGGAGGACAGGGCCAAACGCACAGATACGCAGTATTTT.